This entry is about one TCR beta chain. This CDR3 is built from 15 residues. J lost 7 bases, V lost 3 bases, and 8 bases had no gene match. Germline lookup yields CDR1 SGHRS and CDR2 YFSETQ. This entry is derived from a study of CD8 T cells in Susac syndrome. Study context: Patients with Susac syndrome were therapy-naive, on corticosteroids, or on intravenous immunoglobulin alone at the time that blood was drawn.

Both CD4+ and CD8+ T cells were negatively isolated, and TEMRA cells underwent FACS enrichment. The RNA, about 0.5 to 1 ug, was put through reverse transcription using random hexamers. MiXCR, run by TCRdb on the immunoSEQ multiplex PCR reads, gives a single entry per CDR3 protein. The table shows some 96,000 distinct CDR3 sequences, with approximately 95% occurring only once. This rearrangement joins TRBV5-1 to TRBJ2-3; 10 bases are a match to TRBD1. What was sequenced was CD8+ T cells from PBMCs. This receptor was taken from a human donor with Susac syndrome. CDR3 bases: TGCGCCAGCAGCTCCGGGACAGGGGTGGGGAATACGCAGTATTTT. Translated: CASSSGTGVGNTQYF.